This T cell receptor beta chain was recorded in a study of radiation and T cells in renal cell carcinoma. This table comes from immunoSEQ multiplex PCR, and its TCRdb copy is limited to in-frame clones, with some not included. The data hold 150,000 or so clones, with about 87% observed a single time. Germline CDR1 MNHNY, CDR2 SVGAGI (reference sequence). CDR3 size: 13 residues. V was trimmed by 4 bases and J by 8 bases, leaving 14 bases between them. The time point here: baseline pretreatment blood. The treatment denotes: 15 Gy SBRT to primary tumor, nephrectomy 4 weeks later. The chain couples TRBV6-6 to TRBJ1-2; tentative D call: TRBD1 (5 bases). The sequence came from a woman between 65 and 79 years old with renal cell carcinoma. The input for sequencing was blood, taken from a patient whose treatment included radiotherapy and nephrectomy. The chain's CDR3 is CASSSGFGAGYTF. Here the CDR3 DNA reads TGTGCCAGCAGTTCGGGATTCGGGGCGGGCTACACCTTC.